One T cell receptor beta chain is described in this entry. Original handling: Amplification from reference gene primers served as the basis for estimated nucleated cell counts. Clones were read by immunoSEQ multiplex PCR, and TCRdb kept only the in-frame ones, dropping some. Clone size and the V and J calls come from that table; the DNA yielded D and trimming. This table holds roughly 100,000 clones, around 90% found once. This sample is drawn from a study of blood T cell repertoires in COVID-19. Study summary: The study drew acute and convalescent COVID-19 samples from the United States, Italy and Spain. From T cells, B-cell-depleted T cells, or PBMCs came the material, which was cDNA or gDNA.

There are 15 residues in the CDR3. V lost 4 bases, J lost 2 bases, and 9 bases stayed unmatched. The V call is TRBV5-7, the J call TRBJ2-7; 7 bases map to TRBD1. TRBV5-7 is recorded as an ORF, its role being uncertain. The receptor comes from a woman of 80 years or more with active COVID-19. Sequencing was performed on peripheral blood. This CDR3 is CASSANWDSPYEQYF. The DNA of the CDR3 is TGTGCCAGCAGCGCTAATTGGGACAGCCCCTACGAGCAGTACTTC.